This passage covers 23 T cell receptor beta chains from one sample sequenced in a study of spatial heterogeneity in lung cancer. Time point in this sample: sample taken at primary tumor resection. TCRdb re-called the 5' RACE reads with MiXCR, one entry per CDR3 protein. Of about 21,000 distinct CDR3 sequences listed, approximately 4.6% were seen once; the top ten hold around 7.4%. Material: PBMCs, obtained at surgery. The source is a male donor with early-stage non-small cell lung cancer.

V is TRBV12-3 or TRBV12-4 and J is TRBJ2-5, with D possibly matching TRBD2 (5 bases). The CDR3 is 13 residues long. V was shortened by 8 bases and J by 7 bases, with 17 bases between the two germline ends. CDR3 sequence: CASGDYSSGTQYF. DNA of the CDR3: TGTGCCAGCGGCGACTATAGTTCGGGGACCCAGTACTTC.

This clonotype was recorded many times. The genes are TRBV25-1 and TRBJ1-5; 8 positions agree with TRBD1. The CDR3 contains 14 residues. V was pared by 4 bases and J by 6 bases, with 5 bases of the junction left unmatched. CDR1 and CDR2 (germline): MGHDK, SYGVNS. In nucleotides, the CDR3 is TGTGCCAGCAGTGGGACAGGGAAGGGTCAGCCCCAGCATTTT. Protein: CASSGTGKGQPQHF.

There are many counts of this clonotype. This chain joins TRBV4-2 and TRBJ2-3; D is uncertain. Germline CDR1 reads LGHNA; CDR2 reads YNFKEQ. Trimming stripped 1 base from V and 8 bases from J, with 10 bases between. The CDR3 totals 13 residues. CDR3 sequence: CASSQVDPTTQYF. The CDR3 coding sequence is TGTGCCAGCAGCCAAGTCGACCCCACTACGCAGTATTTT.

CDR3 nucleotide sequence: TGTGCCAGCAGCTTCGGTACAGGAGCAACTAATGAAAAACTGTTTTTT. It yields the protein CASSFGTGATNEKLFF. The rearrangement links TRBV11-2 to TRBJ1-4; possibly TRBD1 for D (5 bases). Germline V gene sequence: CDR1 SGHAT, CDR2 FQNNGV. CDR3 length: 16 residues. V was clipped by 3 bases and J by 0 bases, with 11 bases between them.

This clonotype has ten or more counts. J is TRBJ2-1 and V is TRBV27; D perhaps matches TRBD2 (6 bases). CDR3 length: 15 residues. CDR1 MNHEY and CDR2 SMNVEV come from the germline V gene (reference sequence). V was trimmed by 3 bases and J by 2 bases, leaving 11 bases between them. The CDR3 region is CASSLLGLPYNEQFF. DNA for the CDR3: TGTGCCAGCAGTTTGTTGGGACTTCCCTACAATGAGCAGTTCTTC.

This clonotype was found many times. The chain recombines TRBV12-3 or TRBV12-4 with TRBJ2-1, with D unclear. V gave up 1 base and J gave up 6 bases, with 1 base separating them. The CDR3 extends over 11 amino acids. In DNA, the CDR3 is TGTGCCAGCAGTTTAGGCAATGAGCAGTTCTTC. Protein sequence: CASSLGNEQFF.

Ten or more counts support this clonotype. The genes are TRBV3-1 and TRBJ1-1; D not certain. There are 15 residues in the CDR3. Trimming shortened V by 4 bases and J by 1 base, and 13 bases separated the two germline ends. Germline V gives CDR1 LGHDT, CDR2 YNNKEL (reference sequence). CDR3 residues: CASSPLRWGNTEAFF. The CDR3 DNA is TGTGCCAGCAGCCCCTTGCGTTGGGGGAACACTGAAGCTTTCTTT.

This clonotype was observed at least ten times. The J gene is TRBJ2-1, the V gene TRBV5-1; 8 bases align to TRBD2. CDR3 length equals 14 residues. Germline CDR1 is SGHRS and CDR2 is YFSETQ. V lost 0 bases, J lost 5 bases, and 1 base stayed unmatched. CDR3 sequence (DNA): TGCGCCAGCAGCTTGGGGACTAGCAACAATGAGCAGTTCTTC. Its translation is CASSLGTSNNEQFF.

The gene calls are TRBV9 and TRBJ1-4; 7 nucleotides align to TRBD1. The CDR3 has 15 amino acids. CDR1 is SGDLS, CDR2 YYNGEE, per germline. After removal of 1 base from V and 8 bases from J, the junction contained 8 bases not matched to a gene. DNA of the CDR3: TGTGCCAGCAGCGTATCGGCAGGGGGGATGGAAAAACTGTTTTTT. It translates to CASSVSAGGMEKLFF.

This clonotype was counted ten times or more. As DNA, the CDR3 is TGTGCCAGCAGTTCCCTCATGCGGGCAATCAACTATGGCTACACCTTC. Protein: CASSSLMRAINYGYTF. This chain connects TRBV12-3 or TRBV12-4 to TRBJ1-2; D is undetermined. Deletions cut 4 bases from V and 2 bases from J, with 17 bases between. This CDR3 is 16 amino acids long.

This clonotype was counted many times. This sequence joins TRBV6-6 and TRBJ2-5; TRBD1 is a possible D gene (7 bases). Germline CDR1 MNHNY, CDR2 SVGAGI (reference sequence). CDR3 length equals 14 residues. The germline V and J ends were trimmed by 7 bases and 1 base, with 13 bases remaining between them. CDR3 protein: CASKEGAVQETQYF. Here the CDR3 DNA reads TGTGCCAGCAAGGAGGGGGCCGTCCAAGAGACCCAGTACTTC.

For this clonotype: This may be a read error, as it is one base from a much larger clone. The chain carries TRBV28 and TRBJ2-2, with D perhaps given as TRBD1 or TRBD2 (7 bases each). V lost 6 bases to trimming and J lost 5 bases, with 13 bases between them. There are 14 residues in the CDR3. Germline V lookup: CDR1 MDHEN, CDR2 SYDVKM. For the CDR3, the DNA is TGTGCCAGCAGAGGGGGGGACAGAACCGGGGAGCTGTTTTTT. Translation: CASRGGDRTGELFF.

This chain links TRBV15 with TRBJ2-1, with TRBD1 as a possible D gene (5 bases). Trimming removed 5 bases at V and 8 bases at J, with 10 bases between. The germline gives CDR1 LNHNV, CDR2 YYDKDF (reference sequence). This CDR3 is 12 amino acids long. The CDR3 sequence is CATSGQGYEQFF. CDR3 nucleotides: TGTGCCACCAGCGGGCAGGGCTATGAGCAGTTCTTC. The whole variable domain, filled in from reference TRBV15 and TRBJ2-1, reads DAMVIQNPRYQVTQFGKPVTLSCSQTLNHNVMYWYQQKSSQAPKLLFHYYDKDFNNEADTPDNFQSRRPNTSFCFLDIRSPGLGDTAMYLCATSGQGYEQFFGPGTRLTVL.

This clonotype was seen a few times. The chain has TRBV28 and TRBJ2-1, with 9 bases lining up with TRBD2. This CDR3 is 15 amino acids long. Losses at the gene ends were 6 bases for V and 2 bases for J; bases not matched to a gene: 5. The V gene's germline CDR1 is MDHEN and CDR2 SYDVKM. The CDR3 protein is CASRPLAGTYNEQFF. CDR3 sequence (DNA): TGTGCCAGCAGACCCCTAGCGGGGACCTACAATGAGCAGTTCTTC.

This clonotype was recorded at least ten times. The chain is built from TRBV7-2 and TRBJ1-2, with TRBD1 matching over 10 bases. Germline CDR1 reads SGHTA; CDR2 reads FQGNSA. With V trimmed by 1 base and J by 6 bases, 5 bases remained unmatched. The CDR3 totals 15 residues. The CDR3 is CASSLGSGQGDGYTF. The DNA for the CDR3 is TGTGCCAGCAGCTTAGGCTCTGGACAGGGGGATGGCTACACCTTC.

The chain is built from TRBV7-2 and TRBJ1-1, with D perhaps TRBD1 (6 bases). Germline-derived CDR1 and CDR2 are SGHTA and FQGNSA. The V end was cut by 5 bases, the J end by 1 base, with 11 bases between. The CDR3 covers 14 residues. CDR3 nucleotide sequence: TGTGCCAGCAGCCGGGGACACGGGAACACTGAAGCTTTCTTT. Translating gives CASSRGHGNTEAFF.

This clonotype was observed many times. The chain combines TRBV29-1 with TRBJ1-1; D is possibly TRBD1 (5 bases). V was cut by 7 bases and J by 6 bases, with 18 bases left in between. CDR3 size: 13 residues. The V gene's germline CDR1 is SQVTM and CDR2 ANQGSEA. The CDR3 DNA reads TGCAGCGCCATATTCGGGACCCAGGCTGAAGCTTTCTTT. It codes for CSAIFGTQAEAFF.

Many counts were recorded for this clonotype. This sequence joins TRBV5-1 and TRBJ2-7; 9 bases align to TRBD2. In germline, CDR1 is SGHRS, CDR2 YFSETQ. The length of the CDR3 is 16 residues. Losses at the gene ends were 2 bases for V and 0 bases for J; bases not matched to a gene: 6. The DNA of the CDR3 is TGCGCCAGCAGCTTAGCTAGCGGGGTCCTCTCCTACGAGCAGTACTTC. Its protein is CASSLASGVLSYEQYF.

This clonotype was counted at least ten times. The CDR3 DNA sequence: TGTGCCAGCAGCGCCAACACAGGGGACGAGCAGTACTTC. This encodes CASSANTGDEQYF. This chain uses TRBV7-6 with TRBJ2-7, with TRBD1 matching over 7 bases. Germline trimming cut 5 bases from V and 5 bases from J; bases unmatched to any gene: 6. From germline, CDR1 is SGHVS and CDR2 FNYEAQ. The CDR3 is 13 residues long.

In this sample, this clonotype is medium-sized. CDR3 loop: CSAIRVAGTQETQYF. The CDR3 DNA sequence: TGCAGTGCTATCCGGGTAGCGGGAACCCAAGAGACCCAGTACTTC. The V gene is TRBV20-1, the J gene TRBJ2-5; 8 bases map to TRBD2. The CDR3 has 15 residues. With V trimmed by 4 bases and J by 1 base, 8 bases remained unmatched. Germline V gene data show CDR1 as DFQATT and CDR2 as SNEGSKA (reference sequence).

Relative to its sample, this clonotype is medium-sized. The chain links TRBV29-1 to TRBJ2-1; no definite D call. The germline CDR1 and CDR2 sequences are SQVTM and ANQGSEA. Trimming removed 0 bases at V and 9 bases at J, with 6 bases between. The CDR3 spans 11 residues. This CDR3 is CSVEDSVEQFF. The CDR3 DNA reads TGCAGCGTTGAAGACTCCGTTGAGCAGTTCTTC.

This clonotype appeared many times. The genes are TRBV13 and TRBJ1-1; D gene unclear. This CDR3 is 14 amino acids long. Trimming removed 0 bases from V and 1 base from J, with 6 bases in between. The V gene's germline CDR1 is PRHDT and CDR2 FYEKMQ (reference sequence). The CDR3 coding sequence is TGTGCCAGCAGCTTAGGGGTAACGAACACTGAAGCTTTCTTT. This encodes CASSLGVTNTEAFF.

This clonotype was counted at least ten times. The CDR3 DNA reads TGCGCCAGCAGCTTACAACCCGGACAGGGAAAAGCTTTCTTT. Its translation: CASSLQPGQGKAFF. The chain uses TRBV5-1 and TRBJ1-1; TRBD1 matches at 8 bases. Germline loops: CDR1 SGHRS, CDR2 YFSETQ. CDR3 length: 14 residues. V shed 2 bases, J shed 9 bases, and the junction held 9 bases outside the gene matches.